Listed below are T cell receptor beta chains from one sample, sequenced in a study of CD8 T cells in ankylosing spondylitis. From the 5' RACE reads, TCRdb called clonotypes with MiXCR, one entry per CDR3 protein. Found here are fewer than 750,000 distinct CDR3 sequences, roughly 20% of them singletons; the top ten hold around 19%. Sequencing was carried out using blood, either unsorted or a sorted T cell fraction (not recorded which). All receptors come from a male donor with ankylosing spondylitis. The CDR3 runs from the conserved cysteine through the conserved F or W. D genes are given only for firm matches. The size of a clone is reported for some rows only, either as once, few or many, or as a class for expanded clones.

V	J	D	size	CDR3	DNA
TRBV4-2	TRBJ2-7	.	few	CASSQDWAPYEQYF	TGTGCCAGCAGCCAAGATTGGGCACCCTACGAGCAGTACTTC
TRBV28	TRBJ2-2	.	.	CASSRTAPGELFF	TGTGCCAGCAGTCGGACAGCTCCAGGGGAGCTGTTTTTT
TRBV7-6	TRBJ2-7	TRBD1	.	CASSLAVAQGDEQYF	TGTGCCAGCAGCTTAGCCGTGGCGCAGGGGGACGAGCAGTACTTC
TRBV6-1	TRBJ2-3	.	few	CASSEVEGEGSDTQYF	TGTGCCAGCAGTGAAGTCGAGGGGGAAGGATCAGATACGCAGTATTTT
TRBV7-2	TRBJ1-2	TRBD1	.	CASSLAAGGDGYTF	TGTGCCAGCAGCTTAGCGGCAGGGGGCGATGGCTACACCTTC
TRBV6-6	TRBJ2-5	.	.	CASSRIWETQYF	TGTGCCAGCAGCCGGATCTGGGAGACCCAGTACTTC
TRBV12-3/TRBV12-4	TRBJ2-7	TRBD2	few	CASSLLVAGDLYF	TGTGCCAGCAGTTTATTGGTAGCGGGAGATCTGTACTTC
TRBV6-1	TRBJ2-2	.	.	CASTSGWTIDTGELFF	TGTGCCAGCACCTCCGGATGGACTATCGACACCGGGGAGCTGTTTTTT
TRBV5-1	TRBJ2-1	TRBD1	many	CASSLTGGSYNEQFF	TGTGCCAGCAGTCTCACAGGGGGCTCCTACAATGAGCAGTTCTTC
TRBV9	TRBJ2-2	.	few	CASSVSPRPDTGELFF	TGTGCCAGCAGCGTATCCCCCCGCCCGGACACCGGGGAGCTGTTTTTT
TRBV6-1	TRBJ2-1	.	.	CASSPLKTAQLYNEQFF	TGTGCCAGCAGCCCCTTAAAGACAGCACAGCTATACAATGAGCAGTTCTTC
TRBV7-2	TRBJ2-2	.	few	CASSRGGASRTGELFF	TGTGCCAGCAGCAGGGGGGGGGCAAGCCGGACCGGGGAGCTGTTTTTT
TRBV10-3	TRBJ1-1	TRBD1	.	CAISGQGSGTEAFF	TGTGCCATCAGCGGACAGGGGTCGGGCACTGAAGCTTTCTTT
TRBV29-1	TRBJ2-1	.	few	CSVGDDNNEQFF	TGCAGCGTTGGGGACGACAATAATGAGCAGTTCTTC
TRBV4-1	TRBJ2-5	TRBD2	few	CASSQGSGRAGETQYF	TGCGCCAGCAGCCAAGGGAGCGGGAGGGCCGGGGAGACCCAGTACTTC
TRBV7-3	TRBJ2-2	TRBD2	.	CASSFREEAGELFF	TGTGCCAGCAGCTTCCGGGAGGAGGCCGGGGAGCTGTTTTTT
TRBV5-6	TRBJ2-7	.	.	CASRYQYEQYF	TGTGCCAGCAGATATCAGTACGAGCAGTACTTC
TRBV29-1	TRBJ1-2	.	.	CSVEGPSLYGYTF	TGCAGCGTTGAAGGGCCCAGTCTCTATGGCTACACCTTC
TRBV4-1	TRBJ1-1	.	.	CASSREPRGDTEAFF	TGCGCCAGCAGCCGAGAACCCAGGGGAGACACTGAAGCTTTCTTT
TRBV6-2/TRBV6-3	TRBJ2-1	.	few	CASSHRGNPYNEQFF	TGTGCCAGCAGCCACCGCGGTAACCCTTACAATGAGCAGTTCTTC
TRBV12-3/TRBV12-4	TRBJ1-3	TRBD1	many	CASSLTGGSGNTIYF	TGTGCCAGCAGTCTTACAGGGGGGAGTGGAAACACCATATATTTT
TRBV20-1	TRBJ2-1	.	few	CSARTVDDSYNEQFF	TGCAGTGCAAGGACGGTAGATGACTCCTACAATGAGCAGTTCTTC
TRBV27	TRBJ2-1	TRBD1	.	CASSYATGANEQFF	TGTGCCAGCAGTTACGCGACAGGGGCCAATGAGCAGTTCTTC
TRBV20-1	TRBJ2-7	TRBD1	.	CSAREDYSPGQGTDEQYF	TGCAGTGCTAGAGAAGATTATTCGCCGGGACAGGGGACCGATGAGCAGTACTTC
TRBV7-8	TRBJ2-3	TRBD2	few	CASSIEIGGADTQYF	TGTGCCAGCAGCATCGAAATTGGGGGGGCAGATACGCAGTATTTT
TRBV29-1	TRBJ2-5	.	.	CSVERQIQETQYF	TGCAGCGTTGAAAGGCAGATCCAAGAGACCCAGTACTTC
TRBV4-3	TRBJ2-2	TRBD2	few	CASSHHTAGGYTGELFF	TGCGCCAGCAGCCATCATACAGCGGGAGGATACACCGGGGAGCTGTTTTTT
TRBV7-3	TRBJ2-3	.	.	CASSRYGAGTDTQYF	TGTGCCAGCAGCCGCTATGGAGCGGGCACAGATACGCAGTATTTT
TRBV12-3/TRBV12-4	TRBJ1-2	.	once	CASSYTGPGYTF	TGTGCCAGCAGTTATACAGGGCCCGGCTACACCTTC
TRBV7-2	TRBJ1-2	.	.	CASSPPRQTNYGYTF	TGTGCCAGCAGCCCCCCCCGGCAGACTAACTATGGCTACACCTTC
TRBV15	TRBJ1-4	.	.	CATSDGAEPSATNEKLFF	TGTGCCACCAGCGATGGGGCAGAACCTTCTGCAACTAATGAAAAACTGTTTTTT
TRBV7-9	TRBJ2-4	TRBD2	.	CASSFERGLGAKNIQYF	TGTGCCAGCAGCTTCGAGCGGGGGCTGGGAGCCAAAAACATTCAGTACTTC
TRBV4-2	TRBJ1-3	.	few	CASSRIEGVSSGNTIYF	TGTGCCAGCAGCCGTATCGAGGGGGTTAGCTCTGGAAACACCATATATTTT
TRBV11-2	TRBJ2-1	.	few	CASISRGGVGEQFF	TGTGCCAGCATCTCAAGGGGCGGGGTTGGTGAGCAGTTCTTC
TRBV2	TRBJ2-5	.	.	CASRGNRGPQETQYF	TGTGCCAGCAGGGGAAACAGAGGGCCTCAAGAGACCCAGTACTTC
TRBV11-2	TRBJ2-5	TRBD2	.	CASSFSGTSGTETQYF	TGTGCCAGCAGCTTTTCCGGGACTAGCGGGACAGAGACCCAGTACTTC
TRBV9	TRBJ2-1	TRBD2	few	CASSPRVAGYEQFF	TGTGCCAGCAGCCCCCGGGTAGCGGGGTATGAGCAGTTCTTC
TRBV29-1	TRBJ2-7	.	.	CNVESGEGASSYEQYF	TGCAACGTTGAGTCAGGGGAGGGGGCGTCTTCCTACGAGCAGTACTTC
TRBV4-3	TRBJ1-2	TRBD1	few	CASSPDRGVIRGYTF	TGCGCCAGCAGCCCCGACAGGGGGGTAATTCGGGGCTACACCTTC
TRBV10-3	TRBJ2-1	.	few	CATRDLTRNEQFF	TGTGCCACCCGTGACTTGACTCGCAATGAGCAGTTCTTC
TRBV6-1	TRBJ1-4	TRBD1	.	CASTRTGGHEKLFF	TGTGCCAGCACTCGGACAGGGGGGCATGAAAAACTGTTTTTT
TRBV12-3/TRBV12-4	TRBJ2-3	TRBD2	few	CASSYGTSGITDTQYF	TGTGCCAGCAGTTACGGGACTAGCGGGATCACAGATACGCAGTATTTT
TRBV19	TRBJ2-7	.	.	CASSIGPGESYEQYF	TGTGCCAGTAGTATCGGCCCAGGAGAGTCCTACGAGCAGTACTTC
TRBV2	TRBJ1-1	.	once	CASHRNMNTEAFF	TGTGCCAGCCACAGAAATATGAACACTGAAGCTTTCTTT
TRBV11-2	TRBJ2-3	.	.	CASGLAGRDTQYF	TGTGCCAGCGGCTTGGCGGGTAGAGATACGCAGTATTTT
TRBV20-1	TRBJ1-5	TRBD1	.	CSASSGTGDNQPQHF	TGCAGTGCTTCCTCCGGGACAGGGGACAATCAGCCCCAGCATTTT
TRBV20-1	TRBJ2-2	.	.	CSARTRSAGELFF	TGCAGTGCTAGGACTAGGAGCGCCGGGGAGCTGTTTTTT
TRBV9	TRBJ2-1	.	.	CASSLGTFEQFF	TGTGCCAGCAGCCTTGGGACCTTTGAGCAGTTCTTC
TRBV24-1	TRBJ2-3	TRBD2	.	CATQAGVSTDTQYF	TGTGCCACCCAAGCGGGGGTCAGCACAGATACGCAGTATTTT
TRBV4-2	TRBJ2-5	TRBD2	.	CGSSHPGLAMETQYF	TGTGGCAGCAGCCACCCGGGACTAGCTATGGAGACCCAGTACTTC
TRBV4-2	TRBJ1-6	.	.	CASSQVAAPPLHF	TGTGCCAGCAGCCAAGTGGCTGCCCCACCCCTCCACTTT
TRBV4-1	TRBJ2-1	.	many	CASSQGGLASYNEQFF	TGCGCCAGCAGCCAAGGGGGTCTAGCGTCCTACAATGAGCAGTTCTTC
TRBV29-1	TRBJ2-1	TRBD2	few	CSVEGAGGPLVEQFF	TGCAGCGTTGAAGGGGCGGGGGGTCCCTTAGTTGAGCAGTTCTTC
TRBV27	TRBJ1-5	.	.	CASSLEGPSNQPQHF	TGTGCCAGCAGTTTAGAGGGCCCCAGCAATCAGCCCCAGCATTTT
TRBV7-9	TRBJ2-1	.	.	CASSSTGEQFF	TGTGCCAGCAGCTCCACCGGTGAGCAGTTCTTC
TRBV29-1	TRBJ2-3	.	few	CSVVTGPSPDTQYF	TGCAGCGTTGTTACAGGGCCCTCTCCAGATACGCAGTATTTT
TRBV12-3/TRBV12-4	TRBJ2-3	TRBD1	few	CASSRGTGMVDTQYF	TGTGCCAGCAGCCGGGGGACAGGGATGGTAGATACGCAGTATTTT
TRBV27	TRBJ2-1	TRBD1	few	CASSPTGVPYNEQFF	TGTGCCAGCAGTCCTACAGGGGTTCCTTACAATGAGCAGTTCTTC
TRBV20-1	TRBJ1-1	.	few	CSATHRQDEAFF	TGCAGTGCCACCCATCGGCAGGATGAAGCTTTCTTT